This T cell receptor (beta chain) was captured by sequencing in a study of T cell repertoires in cytomegalovirus infection. For the study at large: Epitope selection comprised recently identified HLA-C-restricted CMV epitopes and well-studied HLA-B-restricted CMV epitopes. It was the public TCR beta signatures that indicated both CMV infection and matching HLA type.

TCRdb called the reads again in MiXCR, with one record for every CDR3 protein. The sample holds about 470,000 distinct CDR3 sequences; about 39% are singletons and the top ten take 35% to 50%. Study outcomes and limitations: Dominant in the ex vivo response were TCR beta clonotypes restricted by HLA-C and specific for CMV.

About this clonotype itself: The antigen is not known.

This CDR3 is 16 amino acids long. The ends lost 4 bases at V and 6 bases at J; junction bases unmatched: 11. Germline V gene data show CDR1 as ENHRY and CDR2 as SYGVKD. The source of this sequence is a human donor in good health (CMV status not recorded). Some clones in this sample may be carry-over from other donors' samples. The chain uses TRBV10-3 and TRBJ2-7, with 11 bases identical to TRBD2. The specimen was cultured PBMCs, collected from culture after CMV antigen stimulation. The CDR3 protein is CAISGVAGGPGGEQYF. The DNA for the CDR3 is TGTGCCATCAGTGGGGTAGCGGGAGGGCCAGGGGGCGAGCAGTACTTC.